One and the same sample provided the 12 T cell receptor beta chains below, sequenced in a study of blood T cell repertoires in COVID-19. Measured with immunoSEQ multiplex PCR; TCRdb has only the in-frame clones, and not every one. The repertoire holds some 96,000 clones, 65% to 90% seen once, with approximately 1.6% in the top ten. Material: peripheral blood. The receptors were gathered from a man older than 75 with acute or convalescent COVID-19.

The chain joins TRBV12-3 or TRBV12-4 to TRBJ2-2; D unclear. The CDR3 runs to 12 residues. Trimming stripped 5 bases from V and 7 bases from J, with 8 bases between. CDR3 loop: CASSPGVGELFF. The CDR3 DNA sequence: TGTGCCAGCAGTCCAGGTGTCGGGGAGCTGTTTTTT.

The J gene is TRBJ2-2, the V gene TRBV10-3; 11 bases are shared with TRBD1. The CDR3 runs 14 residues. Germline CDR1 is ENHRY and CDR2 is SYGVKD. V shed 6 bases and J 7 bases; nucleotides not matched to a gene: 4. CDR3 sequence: CAIRRTGGSGELFF. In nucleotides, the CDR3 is TGTGCCATCAGAAGGACAGGGGGCAGCGGGGAGCTGTTTTTT.

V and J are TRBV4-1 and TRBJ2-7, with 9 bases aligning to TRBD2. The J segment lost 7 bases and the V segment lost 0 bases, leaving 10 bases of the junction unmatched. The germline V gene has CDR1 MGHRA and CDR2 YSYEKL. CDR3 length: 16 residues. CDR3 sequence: CASSQDRASGAREQYF. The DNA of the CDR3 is TGCGCCAGCAGCCAAGATAGGGCTAGCGGGGCTCGAGAGCAGTACTTC.

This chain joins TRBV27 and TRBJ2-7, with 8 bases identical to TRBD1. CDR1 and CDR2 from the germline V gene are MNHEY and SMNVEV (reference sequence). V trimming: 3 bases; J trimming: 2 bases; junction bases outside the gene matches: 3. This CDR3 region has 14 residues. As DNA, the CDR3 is TGTGCCAGCAGTTTCCGGACAGGGCCCTACGAGCAGTACTTC. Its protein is CASSFRTGPYEQYF.

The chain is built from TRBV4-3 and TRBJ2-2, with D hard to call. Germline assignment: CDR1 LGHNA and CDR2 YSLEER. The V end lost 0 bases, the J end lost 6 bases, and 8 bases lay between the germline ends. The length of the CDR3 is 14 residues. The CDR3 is CASSQEKSAGELFF. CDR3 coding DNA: TGCGCCAGCAGCCAAGAAAAAAGCGCCGGGGAGCTGTTTTTT.

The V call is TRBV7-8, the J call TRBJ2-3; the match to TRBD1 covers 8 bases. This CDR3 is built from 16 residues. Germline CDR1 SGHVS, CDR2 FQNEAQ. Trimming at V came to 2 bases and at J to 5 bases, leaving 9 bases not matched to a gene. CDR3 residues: CASSLRWQGARDTQYF. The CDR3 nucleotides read TGTGCCAGCAGCTTACGGTGGCAGGGGGCGAGAGATACGCAGTATTTT.

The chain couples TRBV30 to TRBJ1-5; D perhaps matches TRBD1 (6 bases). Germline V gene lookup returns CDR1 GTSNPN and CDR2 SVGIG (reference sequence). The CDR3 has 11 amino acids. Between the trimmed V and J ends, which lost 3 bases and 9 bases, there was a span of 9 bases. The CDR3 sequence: CAWSKGGPQHF. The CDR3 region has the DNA TGTGCCTGGAGCAAAGGGGGGCCCCAGCATTTT.

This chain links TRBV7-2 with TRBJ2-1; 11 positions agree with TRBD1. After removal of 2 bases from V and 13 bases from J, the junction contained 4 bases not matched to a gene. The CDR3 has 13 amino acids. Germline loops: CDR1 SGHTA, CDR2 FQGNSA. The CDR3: CASSLRTGGGQFF. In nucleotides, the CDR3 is TGTGCCAGCAGCTTACGGACAGGGGGCGGTCAGTTCTTC.

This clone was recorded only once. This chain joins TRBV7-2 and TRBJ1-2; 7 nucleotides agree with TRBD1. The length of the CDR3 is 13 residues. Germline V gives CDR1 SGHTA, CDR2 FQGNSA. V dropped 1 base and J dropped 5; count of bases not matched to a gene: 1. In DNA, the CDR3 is TGTGCCAGCAGCTTAGGACAGGGTTATGGCTACACCTTC. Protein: CASSLGQGYGYTF.

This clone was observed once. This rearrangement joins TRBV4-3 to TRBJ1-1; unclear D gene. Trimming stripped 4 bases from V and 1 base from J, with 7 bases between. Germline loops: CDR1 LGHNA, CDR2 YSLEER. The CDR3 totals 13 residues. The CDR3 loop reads CASSLTPNTEAFF. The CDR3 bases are TGCGCCAGCAGCCTTACTCCGAACACTGAAGCTTTCTTT.

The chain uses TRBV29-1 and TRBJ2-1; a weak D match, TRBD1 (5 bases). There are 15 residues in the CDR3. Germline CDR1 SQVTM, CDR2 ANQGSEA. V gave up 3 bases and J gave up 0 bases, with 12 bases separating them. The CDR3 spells CSVDEQASSYNEQFF. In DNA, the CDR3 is TGCAGCGTTGACGAACAGGCGAGCTCCTACAATGAGCAGTTCTTC.

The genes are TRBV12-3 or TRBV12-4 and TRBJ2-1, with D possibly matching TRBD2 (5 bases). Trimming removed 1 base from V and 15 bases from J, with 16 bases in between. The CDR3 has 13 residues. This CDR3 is CASSLGLAVGVFF. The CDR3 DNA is TGTGCCAGCAGTTTAGGGCTAGCCGTCGGGGTGTTCTTC.